This T cell receptor beta chain was recovered during a study of CD8+ T cells in alopecia areata. cDNA reverse transcribed from extracted RNA served as the sequencing template. The repertoire was sequenced with immunoSEQ multiplex PCR; TCRdb's copy has only in-frame clones and lacks some. The data hold 110,000 or so clones, with roughly 63% observed a single time. General observations from the study: The study also sequences resident alphabeta T cells of normal skin in scalp samples.

As to treatment: oral pan-JAK inhibitor, 5-10 mg twice daily. CDR3 length: 13 residues. Deletions cut 5 bases from V and 2 bases from J, with 10 bases between. Germline values: CDR1 LGHNA, CDR2 YNFKEQ. A few counts support this clone. Its antigen is not known. This receptor was taken from a human donor with alopecia areata. The J gene is TRBJ2-7, the V gene TRBV4-2, with TRBD1 as a possible D gene (5 bases). This sample comprised CD8+ T cells sorted from blood, obtained at week 4, from a patient treated with tofacitinib. The CDR3 region has the DNA TGTGCCAGCAGCGGGGCGGCCGCCTACGAGCAGTACTTC. This encodes CASSGAAAYEQYF.